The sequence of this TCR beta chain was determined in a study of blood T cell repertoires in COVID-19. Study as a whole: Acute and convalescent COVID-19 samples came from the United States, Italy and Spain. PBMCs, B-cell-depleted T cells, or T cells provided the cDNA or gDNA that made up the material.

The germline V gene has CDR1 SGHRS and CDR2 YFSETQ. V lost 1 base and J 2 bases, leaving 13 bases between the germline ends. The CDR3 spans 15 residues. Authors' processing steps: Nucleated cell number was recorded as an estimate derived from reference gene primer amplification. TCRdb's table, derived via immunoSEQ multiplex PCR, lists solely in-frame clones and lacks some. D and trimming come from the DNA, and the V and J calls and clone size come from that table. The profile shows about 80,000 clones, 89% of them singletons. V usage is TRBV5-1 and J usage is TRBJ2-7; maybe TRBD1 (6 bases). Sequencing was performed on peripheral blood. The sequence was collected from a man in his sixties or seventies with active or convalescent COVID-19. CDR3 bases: TGCGCCAGCAGCTTGTATCCCGGACAGACCTACGAGCAGTACTTC. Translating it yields CASSLYPGQTYEQYF.